One and the same sample provided the 19 T cell receptor beta chains below, sequenced in a study of blood T cell repertoires in COVID-19. This table comes from immunoSEQ multiplex PCR, and its TCRdb copy is limited to in-frame clones, with some not included. Among 300,000 to 350,000 clones listed, roughly 85% were seen once. Sample: PBMCs or T cells enriched from blood (not recorded which). These receptors were taken from a man aged 25 to 40 who had recovered from COVID-19.

The chain joins TRBV6-6 to TRBJ1-1; unclear D gene. Germline values: CDR1 MNHNY, CDR2 SVGAGI (reference sequence). This CDR3 spans 13 amino acids. Trimming stripped 2 bases from V and 3 bases from J, with 7 bases between. The CDR3 DNA reads TGTGCCAGCAGTTACGTCGAGGACACTGAAGCTTTCTTT. Its translation: CASSYVEDTEAFF.

In its sample, this clone was seen a few times. This rearrangement joins TRBV6-5 to TRBJ1-4, with 8 bases identical to TRBD1. V was pared by 7 bases and J by 8 bases, with 3 bases of the junction left unmatched. The germline V gene encodes CDR1 MNHEY and CDR2 SVGAGI. The CDR3 runs 12 residues. The CDR3 here is CASIQGAEKLFF. CDR3 DNA: TGTGCCAGCATCCAGGGGGCAGAAAAACTGTTTTTT.

The chain is built from TRBV6-5 and TRBJ1-5; 8 nucleotides align to TRBD1. Trimming at V came to 5 bases and at J to 7 bases, leaving 7 bases not matched to a gene. Germline V CDR1 and CDR2: MNHEY, SVGAGI. The CDR3 is 14 amino acids. CDR3 nucleotide sequence: TGTGCCAGCAGTCAGGGGGCGTCTCAGCAGCCCCAGCATTTT. Its translation is CASSQGASQQPQHF.

The CDR3 protein is CASSRGIDRAQETQYF. CDR3 DNA sequence: TGTGCCAGCAGCCGCGGTATTGACAGGGCTCAAGAGACCCAGTACTTC. J is TRBJ2-5 and V is TRBV7-9; 7 bases fit TRBD1. V gave up 5 bases and J gave up 2 bases; unmatched junction bases: 11. CDR3 length: 16 residues. CDR1 and CDR2 from the germline V gene are SEHNR and FQNEAQ (reference sequence).

This clone was detected once. At one end, the junction sequence differs from germline, possibly due to a read error. The genes are TRBV7-3 and TRBJ1-3, with D maybe TRBD1 (6 bases). This CDR3 is 13 amino acids long. Germline assignment: CDR1 SGHTA and CDR2 FQGTGA. The CDR3 coding sequence is TGTGCCAGCAGCCGACAGGATGGAAGCACCATATATTTT. It is translated as CASSRQDGSTIYF.

The DNA of the CDR3 is TGTGCCAGCAGCTTAGCCCCGGGGGGGCCTGGCGGGGAGCTGTTTTTT. It codes for CASSLAPGGPGGELFF. The chain has TRBV7-2 and TRBJ2-2; 8 nucleotides line up with TRBD2. Trimming at V came to 0 bases and at J to 7 bases, leaving 7 bases not matched to a gene. CDR3 length: 16 amino acids. Germline CDR1 SGHTA, CDR2 FQGNSA.

The chain employs TRBV6-5 and TRBJ2-7, with 7 bases that match TRBD1. Germline trimming cut 7 bases from V and 3 bases from J; bases unmatched to any gene: 6. The CDR3 is 13 residues long. CDR1 is MNHEY and CDR2 is SVGAGI in the germline V gene. The CDR3 DNA follows: TGTGCCAGCAAGCGGACAGGACTCTACGAGCAGTACTTC. Its translation: CASKRTGLYEQYF.

This clone was recorded a few times. This chain joins TRBV5-1 and TRBJ1-2; 9 bases agree with TRBD1. With 2 bases clipped from V and 0 bases from J, the junction kept 2 bases outside the gene matches. Germline values: CDR1 SGHRS, CDR2 YFSETQ. CDR3 length: 15 amino acids. CDR3 protein: CASSFGTGTNYGYTF. Written as DNA, the CDR3 is TGCGCCAGCAGCTTCGGGACAGGGACTAACTATGGCTACACCTTC.

The chain carries TRBV6-5 and TRBJ2-1; TRBD1 agrees at 12 bases. Germline CDR1 reads MNHEY; CDR2 reads SVGAGI. This CDR3 region has 15 residues. V trimming: 2 bases; J trimming: 9 bases; junction bases outside the gene matches: 5. In DNA, the CDR3 is TGTGCCAGCAGTTACGGGACAGGGGGCGGTTTTGAGCAGTTCTTC. Translation gives CASSYGTGGGFEQFF.

This clone came up a few times. The chain couples TRBV30 to TRBJ1-1; 7 bases line up with TRBD1. In germline, CDR1 is GTSNPN, CDR2 SVGIG (reference sequence). The CDR3 runs to 15 residues. The V and J ends lost 7 bases and 3 bases, in that order; junction bases with no gene match: 14. The CDR3, as DNA: TGTGCCTCCATACCCATAGGGGGCCGGGACACTGAAGCTTTCTTT. This encodes CASIPIGGRDTEAFF.

This chain connects TRBV5-6 to TRBJ1-1, with D perhaps TRBD1 (6 bases). Between the trimmed V and J ends, which lost 2 bases and 1 base, there was a span of 21 bases. Germline V lookup: CDR1 SGHDT, CDR2 YYEEEE. The CDR3 contains 18 residues. The chain's CDR3 is CASSLYFGPGTWNTEAFF. The CDR3 DNA reads as TGTGCCAGCAGCTTATATTTTGGGCCCGGGACATGGAACACTGAAGCTTTCTTT.

The rearrangement uses TRBV4-3 and TRBJ1-2; D is ambiguous. The V gene's germline CDR1 is LGHNA and CDR2 YSLEER. Trimming removed 0 bases at V and 4 bases at J, with 12 bases between. CDR3 size: 15 residues. The CDR3 nucleotides read TGCGCCAGCAGCCAAGAGTCACCGGCGGCCTATGGCTACACCTTC. It translates to CASSQESPAAYGYTF.

V and J are TRBV5-5 and TRBJ1-3, with D perhaps TRBD1 (5 bases). V dropped 7 bases and J dropped 1 base, with 12 bases sitting between them. The CDR3 contains 14 residues. Germline CDR1 is SGHKS and CDR2 is YYEKEE (reference sequence). The CDR3 here is CASCLGTSGNTIYF. The CDR3 DNA reads as TGTGCCAGCTGCCTGGGGACTTCTGGAAACACCATATATTTT.

The chain joins TRBV9 to TRBJ1-2; D gene ambiguous. The length of the CDR3 is 14 residues. Germline V lookup: CDR1 SGDLS, CDR2 YYNGEE. The germline V and J ends were trimmed by 0 bases and 7 bases, with 13 bases remaining between them. Here the CDR3 DNA reads TGTGCCAGCAGCGTAGCAGACCGGGATCTTGGCTACACCTTC. This codes for CASSVADRDLGYTF.

The rearrangement uses TRBV7-2 and TRBJ1-6; TRBD1 might be the D (5 bases). The CDR3 sequence is 16 residues long. Between the trimmed V and J ends, which lost 1 base and 7 bases, there was a span of 14 bases. Germline loops: CDR1 SGHTA, CDR2 FQGNSA. CDR3 DNA sequence: TGTGCCAGCAGCTTAGTAGGAGGGGTTAGCAATTCACCCCTCCACTTT. Translation gives CASSLVGGVSNSPLHF. The complete variable domain, with remaining parts taken from reference TRBV7-2 and TRBJ1-6, reads GAGVSQSPSNKVTEKGKDVELRCDPISGHTALYWYRQSLGQGLEFLIYFQGNSAPDKSGLPSDRFSAERTGGSVSTLTIQRTQQEDSAVYLCASSLVGGVSNSPLHFGNGTRLTVT.

The V gene is TRBV19, the J gene TRBJ2-5; the match to TRBD2 covers 8 bases. Germline CDR1 LNHDA, CDR2 SQIVND (reference sequence). The CDR3 runs 14 residues. V was pared by 8 bases and J by 0 bases, with 5 bases of the junction left unmatched. The DNA for the CDR3 is TGTGCCAGTGGCGAACTAGCGGACCAAGAGACCCAGTACTTC. This sequence encodes CASGELADQETQYF.

The V and J genes are TRBV9 and TRBJ2-1; perhaps TRBD2 as D (6 bases). This CDR3 region has 15 residues. V lost 2 bases and J lost 2, with 11 bases in between. Germline loops: CDR1 SGDLS, CDR2 YYNGEE. CDR3 amino acids: CASSVSAGTYNEQFF. The CDR3 DNA reads TGTGCCAGCAGCGTCTCGGCGGGGACCTACAATGAGCAGTTCTTC.

This chain joins TRBV30 and TRBJ2-3, with D possibly matching TRBD1 (7 bases). The V gene's germline CDR1 is GTSNPN and CDR2 SVGIG (reference sequence). The V end was cut by 0 bases, the J end by 8 bases, with 15 bases between. The CDR3 loop spans 14 amino acids. In DNA form, the CDR3 reads TGTGCCTGGAGTGTCATTGGAGGGGGCAGTACGCAGTATTTT. Translation gives CAWSVIGGGSTQYF.

The chain is built from TRBV3-1 (or the pseudogene TRBV3-2) and TRBJ1-2, with TRBD1 matching 7 bases. CDR3 length: 14 amino acids. Germline V gene sequence: CDR1 LGHDT, CDR2 YNNKEL (reference sequence). The junction had 9 bases not matched to a gene; V was cut back by 5 bases and J by 6 bases. Written as DNA, the CDR3 is TGTGCCAGCAGCACTACAGGGGATTTTGATGGCTACACCTTC. Amino acids: CASSTTGDFDGYTF.